This is a list of T cell receptor beta chains from one sample in a study of control samples from healthy donors and cancer patients. Assay used: immunoSEQ multiplex PCR; TCRdb lists only in-frame clones, some missing. The sample has 60,000 to 100,000 clones; over 75% are singletons. The sample comprised blood. Receptor source: a man aged 45-60 years in good health. Each CDR3 is given with its conserved first and last residue. D genes are given only for firm matches. Clone size is given for some rows only: seen once, a few or many times, or a class if the clone is expanded.

abundance	j_gene	v_gene	d_gene	CDR3aa	CDR3nt
NA	TRBJ2-1	TRBV7-7	NA	CASSPNTGSNEQFF	TGTGCTAGCAGCCCGAACACAGGGAGCAATGAGCAGTTCTTC
NA	TRBJ2-7	TRBV7-2	TRBD1	CASSLNGQGVSSYEQYF	TGTGCCAGCAGCTTAAACGGACAGGGGGTTAGCTCCTACGAGCAGTACTTC
NA	TRBJ2-7	TRBV9	TRBD2	CASSVGSAGATYEQYF	TGTGCCAGCAGCGTAGGGTCAGCGGGGGCCACCTACGAGCAGTACTTC
NA	TRBJ1-1	TRBV7-9	NA	CASSLDMNTEAFF	TGTGCCAGCAGTTTAGACATGAACACTGAAGCTTTCTTT
few	TRBJ2-7	TRBV21-1	NA	CASSLLLAGTSSYEQYF	TGTGCCAGCAGCCTGCTTTTGGCGGGTACAAGCTCCTACGAGCAGTACTTC
once	TRBJ2-7	TRBV11-2	NA	CASSQLGPTDEQYF	TGTGCCAGCAGTCAGCTCGGCCCAACCGACGAGCAGTACTTC
NA	TRBJ2-7	TRBV7-2	NA	CASSYPLLGDFGEQYF	TGTGCCAGCAGCTACCCCTTACTAGGGGATTTCGGGGAGCAGTACTTC
NA	TRBJ2-5	TRBV18	NA	CASSPALGETQYF	TGTGCCAGCTCACCGGCCCTAGGAGAGACCCAGTACTTC
NA	TRBJ1-2	TRBV6-5	NA	CASSYRGYYGYTF	TGTGCCAGCAGTTACAGGGGGTACTATGGCTACACCTTC
NA	TRBJ2-2	TRBV18	NA	CASSPLGLQDTGELFF	TGTGCCAGCTCACCATTAGGACTTCAAGACACCGGGGAGCTGTTTTTT
few	TRBJ2-7	TRBV9	TRBD2	CASSLAGGPYEQYF	TGTGCCAGCAGTCTAGCGGGGGGGCCCTACGAGCAGTACTTC
NA	TRBJ1-3	TRBV9	NA	CASSVAYGTAGNTIYF	TGTGCCAGCAGCGTAGCTTACGGGACGGCTGGAAACACCATATATTTT
NA	TRBJ1-2	TRBV6-5	TRBD1	CASRIQTGAYGYTF	TGTGCCAGCAGGATACAAACAGGGGCCTATGGCTACACCTTC
NA	TRBJ1-5	TRBV24-1	TRBD1	CATSSPRTGGDSQPQHF	TGTGCCACCAGTTCCCCCAGGACAGGGGGGGATTCTCAGCCCCAGCATTTT
NA	TRBJ2-5	TRBV5-5	NA	CASSLAYSGGKETQYF	TGTGCCAGCAGCTTGGCCTACAGCGGTGGAAAAGAGACCCAGTACTTC
NA	TRBJ2-1	TRBV20-1	NA	CSARQGNEQFF	TGCAGTGCTAGACAGGGCAATGAGCAGTTCTTC
NA	TRBJ2-5	TRBV5-1	NA	CASSFMDETQYF	TGCGCCAGCAGCTTTATGGATGAGACCCAGTACTTC
NA	TRBJ1-6	TRBV12-3/TRBV12-4	NA	CASSSDIGSPLHF	TGTGCCAGCAGTTCCGACATAGGTTCACCCCTCCACTTT
NA	TRBJ2-7	TRBV2	NA	CASSEGVKGTNEQYF	TGTGCCAGCAGTGAAGGTGTCAAGGGCACCAACGAGCAGTACTTC
NA	TRBJ1-1	TRBV18	TRBD1	CASSPSPDRGFPEAFF	TGTGCCAGCTCACCGTCCCCGGACAGGGGGTTTCCTGAAGCTTTCTTT
NA	TRBJ2-1	TRBV6-5	TRBD1	CASTFGQGVGEQFF	TGTGCCAGCACCTTCGGACAGGGCGTCGGTGAGCAGTTCTTC
few	TRBJ1-6	TRBV7-3	NA	CASSLTPGGNSPLHF	TGTGCCAGCAGCTTAACGCCTGGGGGCAATTCACCCCTCCACTTT
NA	TRBJ1-1	TRBV19	NA	CASSIGSRTTEAFF	TGTGCCAGTAGTATCGGCAGCCGAACAACTGAAGCTTTCTTT
NA	TRBJ1-3	TRBV6-4	NA	CASSDVGLSGNTIYF	TGTGCCAGCAGTGACGTAGGGCTCTCTGGAAACACCATATATTTT
NA	TRBJ1-1	TRBV7-9	NA	CASSLGAEVVTFF	TGTGCCAGCAGCTTAGGGGCGGAGGTTGTGACTTTCTTT
once	TRBJ2-2	TRBV19	NA	CASSIEAGVVNTGELFF	TGTGCCAGTAGTATAGAAGCAGGGGTGGTCAACACCGGGGAGCTGTTTTTT
once	TRBJ1-1	TRBV2	NA	CASRTTGPNTEAFF	TGTGCCAGCAGAACGACAGGTCCGAACACTGAAGCTTTCTTT
NA	TRBJ2-1	TRBV5-1	NA	CASSLGDYNEQFF	TGCGCCAGCAGCTTGGGAGACTACAATGAGCAGTTCTTC
NA	TRBJ1-6	TRBV9	NA	CASSVGGNSPLHF	TGTGCCAGCAGCGTAGGAGGGAATTCACCCCTCCACTTT
NA	TRBJ2-5	TRBV14	TRBD2	CASSLGLAGKDETQYF	TGTGCCAGCAGCCTGGGACTAGCGGGGAAAGATGAGACCCAGTACTTC
NA	TRBJ2-2	TRBV7-2	NA	CASSWAPVTGELFF	TGTGCCAGCAGCTGGGCCCCCGTCACCGGGGAGCTGTTTTTT
NA	TRBJ2-7	TRBV3-1/TRBV3-2	TRBD2	CASSQFLAGTTYF	TGTGCCAGCAGCCAATTTTTGGCCGGGACTACGTACTTC
NA	TRBJ1-5	TRBV3-1/TRBV3-2	NA	CASSQDSGRGPPQHF	TGTGCCAGCAGCCAAGACTCTGGGAGAGGGCCGCCCCAGCATTTT
NA	TRBJ1-1	TRBV19	NA	CASSIGGVGAEAFF	TGTGCCAGTAGTATCGGCGGGGTAGGGGCTGAAGCTTTCTTT